Listed here are 15 T cell receptor beta chains from one sample, sequenced in a study of blood T cell repertoires in COVID-19. The protocol was immunoSEQ multiplex PCR, while the TCRdb copy is restricted to in-frame clones and leaves out a portion. This table holds over 300,000 clones, about nine tenths found once. Sequenced input: PBMCs or T cells enriched from blood (not recorded which). These receptors came from a woman younger than 35 who had recovered from COVID-19.

The chain links TRBV5-6 to TRBJ1-2; D possibly corresponds to TRBD1 (6 bases). V was trimmed by 6 bases and J by 1 base, leaving 16 bases between them. In germline, CDR1 is SGHDT, CDR2 YYEEEE. This CDR3 region has 15 residues. The CDR3 DNA sequence: TGTGCCAGCACACTGGGGGCAGCGGATAACTATGGCTACACCTTC. It specifies CASTLGAADNYGYTF.

This chain uses TRBV5-5 with TRBJ2-7, with TRBD2 matching over 7 bases. Germline V CDR1 and CDR2: SGHKS, YYEKEE (reference sequence). The CDR3 consists of 16 residues. The V gene end was trimmed by 3 bases and the J gene end by 4 bases; junction bases not matched to a gene: 13. The CDR3 DNA follows: TGTGCCAGCAGCTGGAAACCAGATGGGGAGGGTTACGAGCAGTACTTC. Its protein is CASSWKPDGEGYEQYF. The variable domain in full, with the rest retrieved from reference TRBV5-5 and TRBJ2-7, is DAGVTQSPTHLIKTRGQQVTLRCSPISGHKSVSWYQQVLGQGPQFIFQYYEKEERGRGNFPDRFSARQFPNYSSELNVNALLLGDSALYLCASSWKPDGEGYEQYFGPGTRLTVT.

The chain joins TRBV21-1 to TRBJ1-1. TRBV21-1 is described as a pseudogene. The CDR3 has 13 residues. The CDR3 DNA reads TGTGCCAGCCTACAACTGAGGTTCGGTGAAGCTTTCTTT. It codes for CASLQLRFGEAFF.

The V and J genes are TRBV2 and TRBJ2-2, with 12 nucleotides matching TRBD2. The ends lost 7 bases at V and 6 bases at J; junction bases unmatched: 9. Germline lookup yields CDR1 SNHLY and CDR2 FYNNEI. This CDR3 is 16 amino acids long. CDR3 sequence: CASTDLAGGPAGELFF. In nucleotides, the CDR3 is TGTGCCAGCACCGATCTAGCGGGAGGGCCCGCCGGGGAGCTGTTTTTT.

The V and J genes are TRBV6-6 and TRBJ1-2; 8 nucleotides match TRBD1. CDR3 length equals 15 residues. The V gene end was trimmed by 5 bases and the J gene end by 0 bases; junction bases not matched to a gene: 5. Germline assignment: CDR1 MNHNY and CDR2 SVGAGI (reference sequence). This CDR3 is CASSLTGGANYGYTF. CDR3 nucleotides: TGTGCCAGCAGTCTTACAGGGGGTGCTAACTATGGCTACACCTTC.

This clone was detected only once. With a much larger clone just one base away, this may be a read error. Other DNA sequences in this sample translate to the same CDR3. The genes are TRBV12-3 or TRBV12-4 and TRBJ1-1; D may be TRBD1 (6 bases). The length of the CDR3 is 13 residues. Deletions cut 2 bases from V and 5 bases from J, with 9 bases between. The CDR3 DNA sequence: TGTGCCAGCAGTTTAACAGGGCGGACTGAAGCTTTCTTT. It translates to CASSLTGRTEAFF.

The genes are TRBV7-9 and TRBJ2-3; D remains ambiguous. V was trimmed by 5 bases and J by 6 bases, leaving 15 bases between them. The V gene's germline CDR1 is SEHNR and CDR2 FQNEAQ (reference sequence). There are 14 residues in the CDR3. CDR3 region: CASSQNDQRDTQYF. The CDR3 coding sequence is TGTGCCAGCAGCCAAAACGACCAGAGGGATACGCAGTATTTT.

This sequence joins TRBV24-1 and TRBJ2-7; D call uncertain. The CDR3 is 12 residues long. CDR1 KGHDR and CDR2 SFDVKD come from the germline V gene. With 4 bases removed from V and 6 bases from J, the gap between germline ends came to 9 bases. CDR3 sequence reads: CATSDPYSEQYF. The DNA for the CDR3 is TGTGCCACCAGTGACCCCTATAGCGAGCAGTACTTC.

V gene TRBV28 combines with J gene TRBJ1-4; 8 bases agree with TRBD1. This CDR3 region has 14 residues. Germline V CDR1 and CDR2: MDHEN, SYDVKM. The ends lost 5 bases at V and 4 bases at J; junction bases unmatched: 3. The CDR3 here is CASSVQGVNEKLFF. The CDR3 coding sequence is TGTGCCAGCAGTGTACAGGGGGTTAATGAAAAACTGTTTTTT. Combining the CDR3 with reference TRBV28 and TRBJ1-4 gives the whole variable domain DVKVTQSSRYLVKRTGEKVFLECVQDMDHENMFWYRQDPGLGLRLIYFSYDVKMKEKGDIPEGYSVSREKKERFSLILESASTNQTSMYLCASSVQGVNEKLFFGSGTQLSVL.

This chain uses TRBV4-1 with TRBJ2-5, with 9 bases matching TRBD2. This CDR3 has 18 amino acids. Germline values: CDR1 MGHRA, CDR2 YSYEKL. The trim removed 3 bases at V and 4 bases at J, leaving 15 bases unmatched. In DNA, the CDR3 is TGCGCCAGCAGCCAGCAACACCCCCGGGCGGGAGGGTCAGAGACCCAGTACTTC. As protein: CASSQQHPRAGGSETQYF.

This clone was found once. V is TRBV28 and J is TRBJ2-1; TRBD1 matches 8 bases. CDR3 length: 14 amino acids. CDR1 is MDHEN and CDR2 is SYDVKM in the germline V gene. V lost 6 bases to trimming and J lost 3 bases; unmatched junction nucleotides: 4. The CDR3 DNA sequence: TGTGCCAGCAGCATACAGGGGGACTACAATGAGCAGTTCTTC. This translates into CASSIQGDYNEQFF.

The chain has TRBV7-8 and TRBJ2-5; 8 bases fit TRBD2. This CDR3 has 15 amino acids. Germline values: CDR1 SGHVS, CDR2 FQNEAQ. Trimming took 1 base from V and 5 from J; bases not matched to a gene: 6. CDR3 sequence: CASSLGAGVRETQYF. The CDR3 nucleotides are TGTGCCAGCAGCTTAGGAGCGGGAGTGAGGGAGACCCAGTACTTC.

The chain has TRBV19 and TRBJ1-1, with 8 bases lining up with TRBD1. Germline V gene lookup returns CDR1 LNHDA and CDR2 SQIVND (reference sequence). Unmatched junction bases numbered 5, after V lost 6 bases and J lost 11 bases. The CDR3 is made up of 11 amino acids. CDR3 in amino acids: CASRQQGVAFF. The CDR3 coding sequence is TGTGCCAGTAGACAACAGGGGGTCGCTTTCTTT.

To note about this clone: The sample holds other DNA sequences that translate to the same CDR3. The chain recombines TRBV18 with TRBJ2-1; TRBD2 aligns across 9 bases. V gave up 0 bases and J gave up 7 bases; unmatched junction bases: 7. Germline V gives CDR1 KGHSH, CDR2 LQKENI. This CDR3 is 16 amino acids long. The CDR3 DNA sequence: TGTGCCAGCTCACCACCAGGCGGGGGGGCCGGTAATGAGCAGTTCTTC. It specifies CASSPPGGGAGNEQFF.

The V call is TRBV4-1, the J call TRBJ1-1; D unclear. CDR1 and CDR2 (germline): MGHRA, YSYEKL. Trimming took off 1 base at V and 4 bases at J, with 13 bases between the two ends. The CDR3 loop spans 15 amino acids. CDR3 sequence reads: CASSQGAPGITEAFF. CDR3 DNA: TGCGCCAGCAGCCAAGGTGCCCCGGGGATCACTGAAGCTTTCTTT.